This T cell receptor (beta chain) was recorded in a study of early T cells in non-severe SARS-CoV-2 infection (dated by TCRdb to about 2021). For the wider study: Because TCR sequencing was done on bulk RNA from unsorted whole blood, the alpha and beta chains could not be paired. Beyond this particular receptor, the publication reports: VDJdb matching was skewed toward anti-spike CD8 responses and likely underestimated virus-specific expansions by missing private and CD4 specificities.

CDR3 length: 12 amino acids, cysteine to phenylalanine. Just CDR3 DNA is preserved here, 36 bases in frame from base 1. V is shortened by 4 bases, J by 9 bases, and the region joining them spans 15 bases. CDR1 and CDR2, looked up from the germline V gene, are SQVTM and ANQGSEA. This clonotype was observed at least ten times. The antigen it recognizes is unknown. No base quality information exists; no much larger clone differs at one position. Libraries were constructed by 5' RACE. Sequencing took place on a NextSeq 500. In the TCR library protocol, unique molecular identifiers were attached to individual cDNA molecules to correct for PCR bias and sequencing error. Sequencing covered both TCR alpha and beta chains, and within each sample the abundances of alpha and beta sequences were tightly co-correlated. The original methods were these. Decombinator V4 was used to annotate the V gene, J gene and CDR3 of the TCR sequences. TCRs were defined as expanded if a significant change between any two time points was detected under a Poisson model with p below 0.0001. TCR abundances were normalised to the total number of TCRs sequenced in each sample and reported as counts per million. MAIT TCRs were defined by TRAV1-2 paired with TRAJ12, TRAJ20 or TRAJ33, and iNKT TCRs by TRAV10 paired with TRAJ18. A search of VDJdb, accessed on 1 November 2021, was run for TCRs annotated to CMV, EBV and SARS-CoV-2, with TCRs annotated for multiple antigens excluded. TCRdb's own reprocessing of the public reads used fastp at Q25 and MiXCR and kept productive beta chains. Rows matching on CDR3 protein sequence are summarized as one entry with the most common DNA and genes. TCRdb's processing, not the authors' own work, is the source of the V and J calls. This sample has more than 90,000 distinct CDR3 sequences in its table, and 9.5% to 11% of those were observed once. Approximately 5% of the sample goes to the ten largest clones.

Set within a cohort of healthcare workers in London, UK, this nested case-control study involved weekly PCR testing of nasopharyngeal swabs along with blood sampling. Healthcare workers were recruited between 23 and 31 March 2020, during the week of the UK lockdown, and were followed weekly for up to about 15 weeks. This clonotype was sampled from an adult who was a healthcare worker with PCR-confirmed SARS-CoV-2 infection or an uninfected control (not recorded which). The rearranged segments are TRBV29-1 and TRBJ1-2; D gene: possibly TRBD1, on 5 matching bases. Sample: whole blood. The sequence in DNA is TGCAGCGTTGCGGAGGGGCTGGGTCGCTACACCTTC. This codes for CSVAEGLGRYTF.